This is a list of T cell receptor beta chains from one sample in a study of cytomegalovirus exposure and HLA in healthy donors. Method: immunoSEQ multiplex PCR; TCRdb's copy keeps in-frame clones and lacks some. The sample records around 150,000 clones, around 60% being singletons. Sequencing input: PBMCs. The receptor source for this set is a woman in her sixties or seventies in good health and CMV-seropositive. Each CDR3 is given with its conserved first and last residue. A D gene is named only where the DNA matches it firmly. Clone size is not always given. Where it is, it says once, few, many or a class for expanded clones.

d_call,v_call,j_call,clone_size,cdr3_aa,cdr3_nt
NA,TRBV28,TRBJ1-5,NA,CASSLDQPQHF,TGTGCCAGCAGTCTAGATCAGCCCCAGCATTTT
TRBD1,TRBV28,TRBJ2-7,NA,CASSRGLPYEQYF,TGTGCCAGCAGCAGGGGGCTACCCTACGAGCAGTACTTC
TRBD1,TRBV4-1,TRBJ1-1,NA,CASSQKLQGGNTEAFF,TGCGCCAGCAGCCAAAAGCTTCAGGGGGGGAACACTGAAGCTTTCTTT
NA,TRBV4-3,TRBJ2-5,NA,CASSQGAGLETQYF,TGCGCCAGCAGCCAAGGAGCAGGGCTTGAGACCCAGTACTTC
TRBD2,TRBV5-1,TRBJ2-2,NA,CASSWLAGERTGELFF,TGCGCCAGCAGCTGGCTAGCGGGAGAGCGCACCGGGGAGCTGTTTTTT
NA,TRBV7-2,TRBJ2-1,NA,CASSLLRAIDEQFF,TGTGCCAGCAGCTTGCTCCGAGCGATCGATGAGCAGTTCTTC
NA,TRBV11-2,TRBJ1-1,few,CASSLDRAGARTEAFF,TGTGCCAGCAGCTTAGATCGGGCGGGGGCACGCACTGAAGCTTTCTTT
TRBD1,TRBV28,TRBJ1-1,few,CASNRRDSLEAFF,TGTGCCAGCAATCGCCGGGACAGCCTTGAAGCTTTCTTT
TRBD1,TRBV19,TRBJ2-7,NA,CASTPRQGAAYEQYF,TGTGCCAGTACCCCCCGGCAGGGGGCTGCCTACGAGCAGTACTTC
NA,TRBV15,TRBJ1-2,once,CATSRGPDGYTF,TGTGCCACCAGCAGGGGGCCGGATGGCTACACCTTC
NA,TRBV5-5,TRBJ2-2,NA,CASSLRQVAAGELFF,TGTGCCAGCAGCCTACGACAGGTTGCGGCCGGGGAGCTGTTTTTT
TRBD1,TRBV28,TRBJ1-2,NA,CASSPTGGWGGYTF,TGTGCCAGCAGCCCGACAGGGGGATGGGGTGGCTACACCTTC
TRBD1,TRBV30,TRBJ1-5,NA,CAWSVKGLRGQQPQHF,TGTGCCTGGAGTGTAAAGGGTCTCAGGGGACAGCAGCCCCAGCATTTT
NA,TRBV4-2,TRBJ1-4,NA,CASSQDREDEKLFF,TGTGCCAGCAGCCAAGACCGGGAGGATGAAAAACTGTTTTTT